This TCR beta chain was obtained from a study of blood T cells in healthy people across ages. On the study more broadly: The capture of about one barcoded beta molecule per two T cells was achieved by template switching.

A second PCR, run for about 6 to 12 cycles, used a sample-barcoded 5' primer plus a J-beta primer mix. TCRdb independently ran MiXCR on the 5' RACE reads; one entry per CDR3 protein. The sample holds 870,000 or so distinct CDR3 sequences, around 26% seen once. CDR1 and CDR2 from the germline V gene are SGHTA and FQGNSA. This CDR3 has 16 residues. Remarks on this clonotype: Its antigen is as yet unknown. One end of the junction is discordant with germline, which a read error may explain.

Study-wide findings and caveats: Roughly linearly, TCR beta diversity per million T cells fell as age increased.

The receptor was derived from an elderly woman in good health. Material for sequencing was blood. This chain links TRBV7-2 with TRBJ2-2; 10 nucleotides align to TRBD1. CDR3 sequence reads: CASSRDRGRISGERFF. The CDR3 bases are TGTGCCAGCAGCCGAGACAGGGGGCGAATATCCGGGGAGCGGTTTTTT. Looking up the rest from reference TRBV7-2 and TRBJ2-2 gives the full variable domain: GAGVSQSPSNKVTEKGKDVELRCDPISGHTALYWYRQSLGQGLEFLIYFQGNSAPDKSGLPSDRFSAERTGGSVSTLTIQRTQQEDSAVYLCASSRDRGRISGERFFGEGSRLTVL.